These 25 T cell receptor beta chains were all obtained from the same sample, sequenced in a study of T cells in Graves' hyperthyroidism and ophthalmopathy. There were TCR beta CDR3 regions amplified from RNA transcripts. A first-round RT-PCR of the TCR CDR3 used the HTBI primer set. TCRdb re-called the multiplex PCR reads with MiXCR, one entry per CDR3 protein. The data contain 550,000 to 800,000 distinct CDR3 sequences, over 15% of them singletons. The sequenced material came from blood. These receptors were obtained from a man between 18 and 35 years old with Graves' hyperthyroidism.

This clonotype showed up just once. This may arise from a read error, as a much more abundant clone is one base away. This chain links TRBV7-2 with TRBJ2-1; the match to TRBD1 covers 8 bases. CDR1 is SGHTA and CDR2 is FQGNSA in the germline V gene. CDR3 length: 11 residues. CDR3 nucleotides: TGTGCCAGCAGCAGCCGGGACAGGTGGCTCTTC. It codes for CASSSRDRWLF.

At least ten counts were recorded for this clonotype. J is TRBJ1-1 and V is TRBV29-1, with TRBD1 matching 7 bases. With 5 bases clipped from V and 5 bases from J, the junction kept 20 bases outside the gene matches. The CDR3 spans 17 residues. CDR1 and CDR2 from the germline V gene are SQVTM and ANQGSEA. CDR3 residues: CSVPKVAEQGRGTEAFF. CDR3 nucleotides: TGCAGCGTTCCCAAGGTTGCAGAACAGGGGAGAGGGACTGAAGCTTTCTTT.

This clonotype was seen many times. The V gene is TRBV28, the J gene TRBJ2-6; the match to TRBD2 covers 8 bases. V was clipped by 6 bases and J by 2 bases; unmatched bases: 6. CDR1 MDHEN and CDR2 SYDVKM come from the germline V gene. The CDR3 covers 16 residues. The CDR3 DNA reads TGTGCCAGCAGACCCTCCGGGGGGGCTGGGGCCAACGTCCTGACTTTC. Residues: CASRPSGGAGANVLTF.

Only a few counts were recorded for this clonotype. This chain links TRBV18 with TRBJ2-7; TRBD1 matches at 10 bases. The CDR3 runs to 14 residues. V lost 5 bases, J lost 5 bases, and 6 bases stayed unmatched. CDR1 and CDR2 from the germline V gene are KGHSH and LQKENI. DNA of the CDR3: TGTGCCAGCTCAGCCCGGACAGGGGGGAACGAGCAGTACTTC. This translates into CASSARTGGNEQYF.

There are many counts of this clonotype. The rearrangement links TRBV20-1 to TRBJ2-1; TRBD2 matches 7 bases. The CDR3 loop spans 16 amino acids. Germline CDR1 is DFQATT and CDR2 is SNEGSKA (reference sequence). V lost 1 base, J lost 5 bases, and 11 bases stayed unmatched. In DNA, the CDR3 is TGCAGTGCTAGAGTAAGGTGGCGGGAGAGTAACAATGAGCAGTTCTTC. Encoded protein: CSARVRWRESNNEQFF.

This clonotype occurred many times. J is TRBJ2-1 and V is TRBV6-1, with 7 bases that match TRBD2. Per germline, CDR1 MNHNS and CDR2 SASEGT. V dropped 1 base and J dropped 5; count of bases not matched to a gene: 5. The CDR3 is made up of 15 amino acids. CDR3 in DNA: TGTGCCAGCAGTGAAGGACTAGCAGGTAACAATGAGCAGTTCTTC. Translation gives CASSEGLAGNNEQFF.

At least ten counts were recorded for this clonotype. The chain uses TRBV6-2 or TRBV6-3 and TRBJ2-7; 7 bases map to TRBD2. Germline values: CDR1 MNHEY, CDR2 SVGEGT. The CDR3 has 14 residues. J was trimmed by 4 bases and V by 3 bases; bases with no gene match: 6. The CDR3 loop reads CASSYTSAYYEQYF. The CDR3 bases are TGTGCCAGCAGTTATACTAGCGCTTATTACGAGCAGTACTTC.

This clonotype was found many times. This chain links TRBV30 with TRBJ2-1; no firm D call. Germline-derived CDR1 and CDR2 are GTSNPN and SVGIG (reference sequence). The CDR3 is 12 residues long. V lost 2 bases to trimming and J lost 6 bases, with 8 bases between them. This chain's CDR3 is CAWSSTGNEQFF. As DNA, the CDR3 is TGTGCCTGGAGTAGCACCGGCAATGAGCAGTTCTTC.

This clonotype has a count of ten or more. The rearrangement uses TRBV3-1 and TRBJ1-1; the match to TRBD1 covers 7 bases. This CDR3 has 15 amino acids. Losses at the gene ends were 3 bases for V and 3 bases for J; bases not matched to a gene: 7. Germline CDR1 reads LGHDT; CDR2 reads YNNKEL (reference sequence). CDR3 DNA: TGTGCCAGCAGCCATTCGACAGGGTCGGACACTGAAGCTTTCTTT. It specifies CASSHSTGSDTEAFF.

This clonotype has just a few counts. DNA of the CDR3: TGTGCCAGCAGCTTAACGCCTAGCGGGGGCACAGATACGCAGTATTTT. Translated: CASSLTPSGGTDTQYF. This sequence joins TRBV7-9 and TRBJ2-3, with 9 bases identical to TRBD2. The CDR3 is 16 amino acids. Germline loops: CDR1 SEHNR, CDR2 FQNEAQ (reference sequence). Germline trimming cut 2 bases from V and 1 base from J; bases unmatched to any gene: 4. Full variable domain (missing parts from reference TRBV7-9 and TRBJ2-3): DTGVSQNPRHKITKRGQNVTFRCDPISEHNRLYWYRQTLGQGPEFLTYFQNEAQLEKSRLLSDRFSAERPKGSFSTLEIQRTEQGDSAMYLCASSLTPSGGTDTQYFGPGTRLTVL.

This clonotype came up a few times. The chain uses TRBV7-2 and TRBJ2-3; D remains unclear. The CDR3 is 12 amino acids. Germline values: CDR1 SGHTA, CDR2 FQGNSA. V lost 3 bases and J lost 8, with 9 bases in between. In DNA form, the CDR3 reads TGTGCCAGCAGCTTCAGGCGAGGTACGCAGTATTTT. Encoded protein: CASSFRRGTQYF. The whole variable domain, filled in from reference TRBV7-2 and TRBJ2-3, reads GAGVSQSPSNKVTEKGKDVELRCDPISGHTALYWYRQSLGQGLEFLIYFQGNSAPDKSGLPSDRFSAERTGGSVSTLTIQRTQQEDSAVYLCASSFRRGTQYFGPGTRLTVL.

In this sample, this clonotype turned up many times. The chain recombines TRBV15 with TRBJ2-7; a weak D match, TRBD1 (6 bases). CDR3 length: 16 residues. Trimming left V 0 bases short and J 5 bases short, with 17 bases between. The germline CDR1 and CDR2 sequences are LNHNV and YYDKDF (reference sequence). CDR3 nucleotides: TGTGCCACCAGCAGAGATCGGTTACAGGGTAACCACGAGCAGTACTTC. Encoded protein: CATSRDRLQGNHEQYF.

In its sample, this clonotype was seen many times. The J gene is TRBJ2-1, the V gene TRBV3-1; D is uncertain. The CDR3 extends over 9 amino acids. Per the germline V gene, CDR1 is LGHDT and CDR2 is YNNKEL (reference sequence). Trimming shortened V by 4 bases and J by 10 bases, and 2 bases separated the two germline ends. The CDR3 nucleotides read TGTGCCAGCAGCCTCGAGCAGTTCTTC. Residues: CASSLEQFF.

There are many counts of this clonotype. This chain uses TRBV15 with TRBJ2-1; 9 bases match TRBD1. This CDR3 is 13 amino acids long. Germline CDR1 and CDR2: LNHNV and YYDKDF (reference sequence). The J segment lost 8 bases and the V segment lost 3 bases, leaving 2 bases of the junction unmatched. CDR3 region: CATSRDRGDEQFF. For the CDR3, the DNA is TGTGCCACCAGCAGGGACAGGGGCGATGAGCAGTTCTTC. Based on the CDR3 plus reference TRBV15 and TRBJ2-1, the full variable domain is DAMVIQNPRYQVTQFGKPVTLSCSQTLNHNVMYWYQQKSSQAPKLLFHYYDKDFNNEADTPDNFQSRRPNTSFCFLDIRSPGLGDTAMYLCATSRDRGDEQFFGPGTRLTVL.

The chain links TRBV7-9 to TRBJ2-3, with D unclear. The CDR3 sequence is 14 residues long. V lost 5 bases, J lost 2 bases, and 11 bases lay in between. CDR1 is SEHNR and CDR2 is FQNEAQ in the germline V gene (reference sequence). The CDR3 is CASSPSKATDTQYF. Here the CDR3 DNA reads TGTGCCAGCAGCCCTTCAAAGGCCACAGATACGCAGTATTTT.

This clonotype was counted many times. This rearrangement joins TRBV6-2 or TRBV6-3 to TRBJ2-7, with TRBD2 matching 9 bases. V lost 1 base to trimming and J lost 2 bases; unmatched junction nucleotides: 6. The CDR3 has 16 residues. CDR1 and CDR2 (germline): MNHEY, SVGEGT. CDR3 loop: CASSYLSSGIAYEQYF. The CDR3 region has the DNA TGTGCCAGCAGTTACTTGTCTAGCGGGATTGCCTACGAGCAGTACTTC.

The V gene is TRBV9, the J gene TRBJ2-3; D is perhaps TRBD2 (6 bases). The CDR3 is 15 amino acids. CDR1 SGDLS and CDR2 YYNGEE come from the germline V gene. V was clipped by 0 bases and J by 3 bases, with 11 bases between them. CDR3 in DNA: TGTGCCAGCAGCGTAGGTCCGGGAGAAACAGATACGCAGTATTTT. It translates to CASSVGPGETDTQYF.

This clonotype has ten or more counts. The CDR3 DNA reads TGCGCCACACAGGGGGCGACTGAAGCTTTCTTT. This sequence encodes CATQGATEAFF. This chain joins TRBV10-2 and TRBJ1-1, with 9 bases lining up with TRBD1. The CDR3 runs to 11 residues. Germline loops: CDR1 WSHSY, CDR2 SAAADI. J gave up 5 bases and V 10 bases, and 2 bases lay outside the gene matches.

The sample holds many counts of this clonotype. V and J are TRBV7-8 and TRBJ2-3; D unclear. From germline, CDR1 is SGHVS and CDR2 FQNEAQ. V was shortened by 5 bases and J by 0 bases, with 21 bases between the two germline ends. The CDR3 has 18 amino acids. The DNA for the CDR3 is TGTGCCAGCAGCCCCAAGCTCGGTAGCCTGCCTAGCACAGATACGCAGTATTTT. Its translation is CASSPKLGSLPSTDTQYF. Complete variable domain (other parts from reference TRBV7-8 and TRBJ2-3): GAGVSQSPRYKVAKRGQDVALRCDPISGHVSLFWYQQALGQGPEFLTYFQNEAQLDKSGLPSDRFFAERPEGSVSTLKIQRTQQEDSAVYLCASSPKLGSLPSTDTQYFGPGTRLTVL.

This clonotype was counted between two and nine times. The chain recombines TRBV13 with TRBJ2-1; no clear D. The V end was cut by 6 bases, the J end by 4 bases, with 16 bases between. The CDR3 sequence is 15 residues long. CDR1 PRHDT and CDR2 FYEKMQ come from the germline V gene (reference sequence). Written as DNA, the CDR3 is TGTGCCAGCAGTCTAATAGGTTTACGTTACAATGAGCAGTTCTTC. This codes for CASSLIGLRYNEQFF.

V and J are TRBV9 and TRBJ2-1, with 8 nucleotides matching TRBD2. The CDR3 runs to 16 residues. Germline assignment: CDR1 SGDLS and CDR2 YYNGEE. Trimming cost V 0 bases and J 9 bases; bases outside gene matches: 11. The CDR3 reads CASSVVGREDRGEQFF. Here the CDR3 DNA reads TGTGCCAGCAGCGTAGTTGGGCGGGAGGATCGGGGTGAGCAGTTCTTC.

This clonotype came up many times. The J gene is TRBJ1-4, the V gene TRBV2; no clear D. Per germline, CDR1 SNHLY and CDR2 FYNNEI. V was shortened by 4 bases and J by 8 bases, with 5 bases between the two germline ends. The CDR3 covers 11 residues. CDR3 sequence: CASSVWEKLFF. The CDR3, as DNA: TGTGCCAGCAGTGTATGGGAAAAACTGTTTTTT.

There are a few counts of this clonotype. The J gene is TRBJ2-1, the V gene TRBV15, with 7 positions matching TRBD2. The CDR3 has 17 amino acids. CDR1 and CDR2 (germline): LNHNV, YYDKDF (reference sequence). J gave up 3 bases and V 0 bases, and 8 bases lay outside the gene matches. The CDR3 here is CATSRDLGSGVYNEQFF. For the CDR3, the DNA is TGTGCCACCAGCAGAGATTTGGGCAGCGGGGTCTACAATGAGCAGTTCTTC.

This rearrangement joins TRBV6-2 or TRBV6-3 to TRBJ2-1; 11 nucleotides line up with TRBD2. Germline V gives CDR1 MNHEY, CDR2 SVGEGT. The CDR3 loop spans 16 amino acids. V lost 4 bases and J lost 8; bases outside the gene matches: 10. The CDR3 spells CASSWRTSGWNHEQFF. DNA for the CDR3: TGTGCCAGCAGTTGGCGGACTAGCGGGTGGAACCATGAGCAGTTCTTC.

This clonotype was counted only a few times. J is TRBJ1-4 and V is TRBV2; the D is unclear. The CDR3 consists of 12 residues. Germline values: CDR1 SNHLY, CDR2 FYNNEI. Deletions cut 5 bases from V and 6 bases from J, with 7 bases between. CDR3 nucleotide sequence: TGTGCCAGCAGTAACCGGGATGAAAAACTGTTTTTT. This encodes CASSNRDEKLFF.